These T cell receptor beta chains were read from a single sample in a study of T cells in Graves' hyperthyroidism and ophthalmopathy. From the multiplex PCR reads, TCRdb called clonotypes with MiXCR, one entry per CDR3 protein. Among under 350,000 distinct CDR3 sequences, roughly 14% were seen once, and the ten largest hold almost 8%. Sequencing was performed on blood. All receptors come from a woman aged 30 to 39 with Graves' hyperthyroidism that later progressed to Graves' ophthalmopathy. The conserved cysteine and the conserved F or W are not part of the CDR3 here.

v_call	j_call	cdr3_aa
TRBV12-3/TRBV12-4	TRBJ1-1	ASSLRVRTEAF
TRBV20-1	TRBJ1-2	SARDLNALGYT
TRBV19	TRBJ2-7	ASSIGIGSYEQY
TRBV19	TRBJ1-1	ASGLGRTEAF
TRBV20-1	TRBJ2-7	SAPGGRGIFDGEQY
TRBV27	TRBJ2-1	ATRGHEAGLYNEQF
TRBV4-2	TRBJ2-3	ASSQRPIGSTDTQY
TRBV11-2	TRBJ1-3	ASSPIRAKLSGNTIY
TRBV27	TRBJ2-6	ASGRESSGANVLT
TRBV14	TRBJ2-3	ASSQARGILTQY
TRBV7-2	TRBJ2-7	ASSYMGGGTYEQY
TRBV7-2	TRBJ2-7	ASSKLAGASYEQY
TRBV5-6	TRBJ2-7	ASSAEPTSGAYEQY
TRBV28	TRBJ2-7	ASSLGESSYEQY
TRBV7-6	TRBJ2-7	ASSLGEAREQY
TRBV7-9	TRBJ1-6	ASSLPSSPLH
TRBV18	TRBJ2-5	ASSRDSSETQY
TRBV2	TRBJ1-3	ASSIAGTGLRNTIY
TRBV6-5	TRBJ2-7	ASSYGVEVDEQY
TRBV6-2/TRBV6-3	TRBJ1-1	ASSYSARAGTEAF
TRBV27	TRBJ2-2	ASSTVGTGELF
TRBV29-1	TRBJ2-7	SVPTVAGGVHEQY
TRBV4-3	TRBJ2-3	ASSQEATRGADTQY
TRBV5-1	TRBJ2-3	ASSLTGTSGTDTQY
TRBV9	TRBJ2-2	ASRPGNTGELF
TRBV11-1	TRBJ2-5	ASSFGVRRQETQY
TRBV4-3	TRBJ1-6	ASSQGTANNSPLH
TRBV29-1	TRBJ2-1	SVEWSLAGGNEQF
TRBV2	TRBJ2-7	ASTLPAGGSGEQY
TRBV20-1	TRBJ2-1	SARARTSNLSYNEQF
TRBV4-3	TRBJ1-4	ASSQTGGLGEKLF
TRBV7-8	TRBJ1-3	ASSLEVFTSGNTIY
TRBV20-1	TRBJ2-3	SARGKRAQDTQY
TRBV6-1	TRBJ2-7	ASRLAGVLYEQY
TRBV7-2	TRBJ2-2	ASSLGRMNTGELF
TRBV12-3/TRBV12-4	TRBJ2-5	ASQGQAQGVRY
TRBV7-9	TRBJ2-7	ASRGGGYEQY
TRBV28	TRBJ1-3	ASSPPPGAGNTIY
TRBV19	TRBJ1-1	ASSGFNTEAF
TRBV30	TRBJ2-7	AWSLGQGDEQY